This TCR beta chain is drawn from a study of breast tumors, draining lymph nodes, adjacent tissues. Overall study results and limits: Data only fit, rather than demonstrated, lymph node origin of most tumor T cells. Most tumor T cells seemingly derive from lymph node, then expand in tumor.

Each CDR3 protein is one row after TCRdb ran MiXCR on the multiplex PCR reads. The table lists more than 30,000 distinct CDR3 sequences, approximately 63% of them singletons, with 18% in the top ten. As to this clonotype: The antigen is undetermined.

CDR3 size: 15 residues. V was pared by 1 base and J by 8 bases, with 14 bases between. Looked up from germline, CDR1 is SEHNR and CDR2 is FQNEAQ (reference sequence). Sequenced material: breast tumor tissue. The rearrangement links TRBV7-9 to TRBJ1-4, with D uncertain. This TCR was recovered from a female donor with breast cancer. Some clones in this sample may be carry-over from other donors' samples. In DNA, the CDR3 is TGTGCCAGCAGCTTAGGCCGGGCCCCCGGGGAAAAACTGTTTTTT. This gives the protein CASSLGRAPGEKLFF.